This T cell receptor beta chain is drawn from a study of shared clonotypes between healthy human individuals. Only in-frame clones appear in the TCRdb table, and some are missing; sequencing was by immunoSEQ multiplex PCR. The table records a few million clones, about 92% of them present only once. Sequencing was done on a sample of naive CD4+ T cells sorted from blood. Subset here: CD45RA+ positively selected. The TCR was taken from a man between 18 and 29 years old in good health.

CDR3 protein: CASSPSQSGTQYF. CDR3 nucleotide sequence: TGTGCCAGCTCACCAAGTCAATCGGGGACCCAGTACTTC. This chain uses TRBV18 with TRBJ2-5; D gene ambiguous. The germline V gene has CDR1 KGHSH and CDR2 LQKENI. The CDR3 is made up of 13 amino acids. V lost 2 bases to trimming and J lost 7 bases, with 11 bases between them. The full variable domain, rest sourced from reference TRBV18 and TRBJ2-5, is NAGVMQNPRHLVRRRGQEARLRCSPMKGHSHVYWYRQLPEEGLKFMVYLQKENIIDESGMPKERFSAEFPKEGPSILRIQQVVRGDSAAYFCASSPSQSGTQYFGPGTRLLVL.